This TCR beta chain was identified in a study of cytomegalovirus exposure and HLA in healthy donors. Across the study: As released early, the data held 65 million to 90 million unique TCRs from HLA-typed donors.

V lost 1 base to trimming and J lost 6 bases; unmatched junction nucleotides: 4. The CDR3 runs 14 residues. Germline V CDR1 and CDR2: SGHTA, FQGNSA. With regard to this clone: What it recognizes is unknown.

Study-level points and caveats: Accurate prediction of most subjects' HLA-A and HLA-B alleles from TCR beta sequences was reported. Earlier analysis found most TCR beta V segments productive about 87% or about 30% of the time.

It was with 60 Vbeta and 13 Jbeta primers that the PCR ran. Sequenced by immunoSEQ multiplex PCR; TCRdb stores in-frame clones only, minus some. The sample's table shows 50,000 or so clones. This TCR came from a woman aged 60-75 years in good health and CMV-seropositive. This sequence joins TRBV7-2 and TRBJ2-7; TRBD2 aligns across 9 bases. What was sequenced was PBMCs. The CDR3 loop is CASSLGGLAGEQYF. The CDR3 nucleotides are TGTGCCAGCAGCTTAGGGGGACTAGCAGGCGAGCAGTACTTC.